This T cell receptor beta chain was recovered during a study of response to subunit inactivated influenza vaccine. Overall study findings and caveats: T cells newly recruited by each seasonal influenza vaccination are few, the authors suggested.

A single record per CDR3 protein comes from TCRdb applying MiXCR to the RT-PCR reads. This table holds around 710,000 distinct CDR3 sequences, approximately 14% found once. The V end lost 0 bases, the J end lost 2 bases, and 7 bases lay between the germline ends. This CDR3 has 14 amino acids. Germline CDR1 reads MNHEY; CDR2 reads SVGAGI. As to this clonotype: The antigen is not known.

The clonotype was recovered from a man in his forties or fifties who received an inactivated influenza vaccine. J is TRBJ1-2 and V is TRBV6-5, with D tentatively TRBD1 (5 bases). This specimen was PBMCs from blood, taken roughly 15 days before vaccination. CDR3 residues: CASSYSAGNYGYTF. Here the CDR3 DNA reads TGTGCCAGCAGTTACTCGGCAGGGAACTATGGCTACACCTTC.